This TCR beta chain was sequenced for a study of neurological immune-mediated disorders. At least ten counts were recorded for this clonotype. One entry per CDR3 protein results from TCRdb running MiXCR on the 5' RACE reads. The data show about 38,000 distinct CDR3 sequences, roughly 10% seen once. Time point of the sample: technical triplicate 1. This TCR came from a man aged 55 to 69 with HTLV-1-associated myelopathy (HAM/TSP). The sample was PBMCs.

Written as DNA, the CDR3 is TGTGCCAGCAGTGTCGGGGACCTGTCCTACAATGAGCAGTTCTTC. As protein: CASSVGDLSYNEQFF. V gene TRBV2 combines with J gene TRBJ2-1; possibly TRBD1 or TRBD2 for D (5 bases each). Germline lookup yields CDR1 SNHLY and CDR2 FYNNEI. The V and J ends lost 4 bases and 1 base respectively, with 11 bases between them. This CDR3 has 15 residues.